The 30 T cell receptor beta chains reported below all come from one sample, sequenced in a study of cytomegalovirus exposure and HLA in healthy donors. Sequencing used immunoSEQ multiplex PCR; TCRdb keeps in-frame clones, though not all of them. Altogether some 120,000 clones are present, 70% to 90% being singletons, with the ten largest covering 1.5% to 2%. The specimen was PBMCs. Every receptor here comes from a woman in her late teens or twenties in good health and CMV-seronegative.

The rearrangement uses TRBV28 and TRBJ2-2; the match to TRBD1 covers 9 bases. This CDR3 spans 14 amino acids. V gave up 10 bases and J gave up 6 bases; unmatched junction bases: 9. Germline-derived CDR1 and CDR2 are MDHEN and SYDVKM. The chain's CDR3 is CAIDRGLDPGELFF. The CDR3 DNA sequence: TGTGCCATCGACAGGGGGTTGGATCCCGGGGAGCTGTTTTTT.

A note on this clone: Distinct nucleotide sequences in the sample also encode this CDR3. The V and J genes are TRBV7-2 and TRBJ1-2; no firm D call. The CDR3 runs to 12 residues. Germline V gives CDR1 SGHTA, CDR2 FQGNSA. V gave up 1 base and J gave up 8 bases, with 8 bases separating them. In DNA form, the CDR3 reads TGTGCCAGCAGCTTAGGGTCTAAGGGCTACACCTTC. Translated: CASSLGSKGYTF. The variable domain in full, completed from reference TRBV7-2 and TRBJ1-2, reads GAGVSQSPSNKVTEKGKDVELRCDPISGHTALYWYRQSLGQGLEFLIYFQGNSAPDKSGLPSDRFSAERTGGSVSTLTIQRTQQEDSAVYLCASSLGSKGYTFGSGTRLTVV.

The rearrangement uses TRBV18 and TRBJ1-6, with no clear D. The CDR3 is 13 amino acids. V lost 1 base and J lost 14, with 12 bases in between. Germline lookup yields CDR1 KGHSH and CDR2 LQKENI. This chain's CDR3 is CASSPRQEGTLHF. The CDR3 bases are TGTGCCAGCTCACCACGGCAGGAGGGCACCCTCCACTTT.

The V and J genes are TRBV5-1 and TRBJ1-1; no firm D call. CDR3 length equals 17 residues. V dropped 0 bases and J dropped 0 bases, with 15 bases sitting between them. In germline, CDR1 is SGHRS, CDR2 YFSETQ. The CDR3 reads CASSLGTSGRLNTEAFF. CDR3 nucleotide sequence: TGCGCCAGCAGCTTGGGCACTTCAGGTCGATTGAACACTGAAGCTTTCTTT.

V is TRBV19 and J is TRBJ2-3; the match to TRBD1 covers 7 bases. Germline CDR1 is LNHDA and CDR2 is SQIVND (reference sequence). The CDR3 is 15 amino acids. With V trimmed by 9 bases and J by 2 bases, 11 bases remained unmatched. Here the CDR3 reads CASRDSRAYTDTQYF. The CDR3 region has the DNA TGTGCCAGCAGGGACAGTCGGGCGTACACAGATACGCAGTATTTT.

The rearrangement uses TRBV15 and TRBJ2-7; 7 bases are shared with TRBD1. CDR3 length: 13 residues. The J segment lost 7 bases and the V segment lost 0 bases, leaving 3 bases of the junction unmatched. Germline V gene data show CDR1 as LNHNV and CDR2 as YYDKDF (reference sequence). CDR3 in amino acids: CATSREGTEEQYF. Here the CDR3 DNA reads TGTGCCACCAGCAGAGAGGGGACAGAGGAGCAGTACTTC.

This chain connects TRBV2 to TRBJ1-5; 8 bases align to TRBD1. This CDR3 comprises 15 residues. The J segment lost 3 bases and the V segment lost 8 bases, leaving 9 bases of the junction unmatched. Germline V gene lookup returns CDR1 SNHLY and CDR2 FYNNEI. CDR3 residues: CASGGQGRSNQPQHF. Written as DNA, the CDR3 is TGTGCCAGCGGTGGACAGGGAAGGTCCAATCAGCCCCAGCATTTT.

The V call is TRBV5-6, the J call TRBJ1-3, with 11 bases matching TRBD1. This CDR3 has 17 residues. The J segment lost 7 bases and the V segment lost 2 bases, leaving 11 bases of the junction unmatched. The germline V gene encodes CDR1 SGHDT and CDR2 YYEEEE. In DNA, the CDR3 is TGTGCCAGCAGCTTAGTTGGACAGGGGGCTGAGTGGAACACCATATATTTT. Protein product: CASSLVGQGAEWNTIYF.

The rearrangement links TRBV7-9 to TRBJ2-1; 10 bases map to TRBD1. This CDR3 is 14 amino acids long. V lost 5 bases, J lost 6 bases, and 4 bases stayed unmatched. Germline V CDR1 and CDR2: SEHNR, FQNEAQ (reference sequence). CDR3 nucleotides: TGTGCCAGCAGCACCCGGGACAGGGGCAATGAGCAGTTCTTC. As protein: CASSTRDRGNEQFF.

This clone appeared once. The chain is built from TRBV29-1 and TRBJ1-2, with D possibly matching TRBD1 (6 bases). CDR1 is SQVTM and CDR2 is ANQGSEA in the germline V gene. V lost 4 bases and J 5 bases, leaving 17 bases between the germline ends. The CDR3 is made up of 14 amino acids. CDR3 amino acids: CSVVLGGPGYGYTF. The CDR3 DNA reads as TGCAGCGTTGTTTTGGGGGGGCCTGGGTATGGCTACACCTTC. Supplemented by reference TRBV29-1 and TRBJ1-2, the full variable domain reads SAVISQKPSRDICQRGTSLTIQCQVDSQVTMMFWYRQQPGQSLTLIATANQGSEATYESGFVIDKFPISRPNLTFSTLTVSNMSPEDSSIYLCSVVLGGPGYGYTFGSGTRLTVV.

J is TRBJ1-6 and V is TRBV28; TRBD1 might be the D (6 bases). Deletions cut 2 bases from V and 6 bases from J, with 11 bases between. This CDR3 has 15 amino acids. The V gene's germline CDR1 is MDHEN and CDR2 SYDVKM. The CDR3 DNA is TGTGCCAGCAGTTTAGAGGACAGCTTTAATTCACCCCTCCACTTT. Protein product: CASSLEDSFNSPLHF.

The chain joins TRBV29-1 to TRBJ2-5; D is possibly TRBD1 (7 bases). Deletions cut 4 bases from V and 3 bases from J, with 21 bases between. Looked up from germline, CDR1 is SQVTM and CDR2 is ANQGSEA. CDR3 length: 16 amino acids. In nucleotides, the CDR3 is TGCAGCGTTGGGAAGGGGGCGGGACGGAGGGAAGAGACCCAGTACTTC. Protein: CSVGKGAGRREETQYF.

The V and J genes are TRBV11-3 and TRBJ2-1, with D possibly TRBD2 on 6 matching bases. The germline V gene encodes CDR1 SGHNT and CDR2 YENEEA. Trimming took 2 bases from V and 0 from J, leaving 11 bases between them. This CDR3 region has 16 residues. The CDR3 nucleotides are TGTGCCAGCAGCTTACTTCACGGGAGCTCCTACAATGAGCAGTTCTTC. Translated, it gives CASSLLHGSSYNEQFF.

The V call is TRBV10-3, the J call TRBJ2-1, with D hard to call. This CDR3 region has 13 residues. The germline CDR1 and CDR2 sequences are ENHRY and SYGVKD. The V end lost 4 bases, the J end lost 10 bases, and 14 bases lay between the germline ends. The DNA for the CDR3 is TGTGCCATCAGTGCTTCCCTTGCTGAGGAGCAGTTCTTC. It yields the protein CAISASLAEEQFF.

The gene calls are TRBV7-2 and TRBJ2-1, with a possible D match to TRBD2 (7 bases). The germline V gene encodes CDR1 SGHTA and CDR2 FQGNSA. V lost 4 bases, J lost 6 bases, and 16 bases lay in between. The CDR3 is 15 amino acids. The CDR3 spells CASSWEGGSPNEQFF. As DNA, the CDR3 is TGTGCCAGCAGCTGGGAGGGGGGTAGCCCCAATGAGCAGTTCTTC.

The genes are TRBV28 and TRBJ2-7; 8 bases fit TRBD1. Germline trimming cut 5 bases from V and 3 bases from J; bases unmatched to any gene: 9. The CDR3 spans 15 residues. Germline values: CDR1 MDHEN, CDR2 SYDVKM. CDR3 sequence: CASSTIRGLIYEQYF. In DNA, the CDR3 is TGTGCCAGCAGTACAATCAGGGGGCTCATCTACGAGCAGTACTTC.

The J gene is TRBJ2-1, the V gene TRBV5-4, with D perhaps TRBD1 (5 bases). Between the trimmed V and J ends, which lost 2 bases and 2 bases, there was a span of 17 bases. The germline V gene has CDR1 SGHNT and CDR2 YYREEE (reference sequence). This CDR3 contains 17 residues. In DNA, the CDR3 is TGTGCCAGCAGCTTCCCGGGTCGACAGAAAGCCTACAATGAGCAGTTCTTC. This codes for CASSFPGRQKAYNEQFF. Using reference TRBV5-4 and TRBJ2-1 for the parts outside the CDR3, the full variable domain is ETGVTQSPTHLIKTRGQQVTLRCSSQSGHNTVSWYQQALGQGPQFIFQYYREEENGRGNFPPRFSGLQFPNYSSELNVNALELDDSALYLCASSFPGRQKAYNEQFFGPGTRLTVL.

This rearrangement joins TRBV5-6 to TRBJ2-5, with 7 bases aligning to TRBD1. Trimming removed 4 bases from V and 9 bases from J; junction bases left unmatched: 6. Germline assignment: CDR1 SGHDT and CDR2 YYEEEE. This CDR3 region has 12 residues. CDR3 residues: CASSPGQAAQYF. The CDR3 region has the DNA TGTGCCAGCAGCCCCGGACAGGCCGCCCAGTACTTC.

The chain links TRBV27 to TRBJ2-3; D might be TRBD1 (5 bases). Germline-derived CDR1 and CDR2 are MNHEY and SMNVEV (reference sequence). Trimming took off 2 bases at V and 4 bases at J, with 13 bases between the two ends. CDR3 length: 15 amino acids. The CDR3 reads CASSLNPRGSDTQYF. The CDR3 DNA follows: TGTGCCAGCAGTTTAAACCCTAGGGGTTCAGATACGCAGTATTTT.

The chain couples TRBV6-5 to TRBJ1-1; maybe TRBD1 (5 bases). The CDR3 is made up of 13 amino acids. Germline lookup yields CDR1 MNHEY and CDR2 SVGAGI. V was shortened by 2 bases and J by 1 base, with 5 bases between the two germline ends. CDR3 in amino acids: CASSYQGNTEAFF. The CDR3 DNA sequence: TGTGCCAGCAGTTACCAGGGGAACACTGAAGCTTTCTTT.

The chain couples TRBV7-2 to TRBJ1-4; the match to TRBD1 covers 11 bases. The CDR3 is made up of 16 amino acids. Germline V CDR1 and CDR2: SGHTA, FQGNSA. After removal of 1 base from V and 5 bases from J, the junction contained 3 bases not matched to a gene. The DNA for the CDR3 is TGTGCCAGCAGCTTAGGGGACAGGGGGACGAATGAAAAACTGTTTTTT. It encodes CASSLGDRGTNEKLFF.

DNA for the CDR3: TGCGCCAGCAGCCTAGGGGGCACCGGGGAGCTGTTTTTT. Translated, it gives CASSLGGTGELFF. The rearrangement uses TRBV5-1 and TRBJ2-2, with TRBD1 as a possible D gene (6 bases). Germline loops: CDR1 SGHRS, CDR2 YFSETQ. The CDR3 is 13 residues long. Trimming took off 4 bases at V and 4 bases at J, with 8 bases between the two ends.

The V gene is TRBV2, the J gene TRBJ1-2; D uncertain. V was cut by 9 bases and J by 10 bases, with 27 bases left in between. Germline V gene data show CDR1 as SNHLY and CDR2 as FYNNEI. This CDR3 comprises 15 residues. Written as DNA, the CDR3 is TGTGCCAGTGTCCCCCGCGGCGGTGCCCGTAGCGCCTACACCTTC. It translates to CASVPRGGARSAYTF.

This clone appeared once. This sequence joins TRBV4-1 and TRBJ1-6; 9 bases are a match to TRBD1. There are 16 residues in the CDR3. Germline V gene sequence: CDR1 MGHRA, CDR2 YSYEKL. V gave up 1 base and J gave up 12 bases; unmatched junction bases: 10. CDR3 coding DNA: TGCGCCAGCAGCCAAGCACCGGGACAGGGTGTGCTACCCCTCCACTTT. Residues: CASSQAPGQGVLPLHF.

V and J are TRBV11-3 and TRBJ2-7; perhaps TRBD2 as D (5 bases). CDR3 length: 19 residues. V was pared by 1 base and J by 4 bases, with 26 bases between. The germline V gene has CDR1 SGHNT and CDR2 YENEEA. The CDR3 region is CASSLGTQKRDFRPYEQYF. The CDR3 DNA is TGTGCCAGCAGCTTAGGTACCCAGAAACGGGATTTTAGGCCTTACGAGCAGTACTTC.

The chain employs TRBV13 and TRBJ2-7; 7 bases are shared with TRBD1. The V and J ends lost 5 bases and 5 bases, in that order; junction bases with no gene match: 3. From germline, CDR1 is PRHDT and CDR2 FYEKMQ (reference sequence). The CDR3 has 12 residues. CDR3 sequence: CASSPRGHEQYF. CDR3 DNA sequence: TGTGCCAGCAGCCCAAGGGGGCACGAGCAGTACTTC.

The gene calls are TRBV5-4 and TRBJ1-2, with a weak D call TRBD1 (5 bases). The CDR3 spans 17 residues. The germline V gene encodes CDR1 SGHNT and CDR2 YYREEE (reference sequence). V gave up 3 bases and J gave up 4 bases, with 22 bases separating them. The CDR3 is CASSSQGGRGRFYGYTF. The CDR3 nucleotides read TGTGCCAGCAGCTCCCAGGGAGGGAGGGGACGCTTCTATGGCTACACCTTC.

V usage is TRBV15 and J usage is TRBJ2-3; D unclear. The CDR3 runs 17 residues. Trimming removed 4 bases at V and 5 bases at J, with 22 bases between. Germline CDR1 is LNHNV and CDR2 is YYDKDF (reference sequence). In DNA, the CDR3 is TGTGCCACCAGCACGAGGAGAGACTCAGTTGACGGAGATACGCAGTATTTT. Its translation is CATSTRRDSVDGDTQYF.

The rearrangement links TRBV9 to TRBJ2-2, with 10 bases fitting TRBD2. The CDR3 extends over 17 amino acids. The germline gives CDR1 SGDLS, CDR2 YYNGEE. The junction had 8 bases not matched to a gene; V was cut back by 4 bases and J by 2 bases. The CDR3 DNA reads TGTGCCAGCAGCACCCGGACTAGCGGATCTAACACCGGGGAGCTGTTTTTT. This translates into CASSTRTSGSNTGELFF.

The V gene is TRBV5-1, the J gene TRBJ1-2, with 11 bases matching TRBD1. CDR1 SGHRS and CDR2 YFSETQ come from the germline V gene. V was clipped by 5 bases and J by 8 bases; unmatched bases: 5. This CDR3 contains 13 residues. CDR3 loop: CASRGQGAQGYTF. The CDR3 DNA reads as TGCGCCAGCAGAGGACAGGGGGCGCAAGGCTACACCTTC.